The entry below gives a single TCR beta chain sequence along with its context. Its target is unknown. Both 60 Vbeta primers and 13 Jbeta primers went into the PCR. Some clones are missing from TCRdb's copy, which holds only in-frame ones; the method was immunoSEQ multiplex PCR. This table holds fewer than 60,000 clones, approximately 75% found once. Trimming took 4 bases from V and 0 from J; bases not matched to a gene: 0. The CDR3 extends over 14 amino acids. Germline V gene sequence: CDR1 SGHTA, CDR2 FQGNSA. The sample is drawn from a study of cytomegalovirus exposure and HLA in healthy donors. Study-wide results and caveats: The likely origin of a cluster of highly shared sequence variants was a sequencing artifact. HLA alleles showed associations with some 15,000 TCR beta sequences in a later analysis, at a 0.05 false discovery rate. The listing of 150 to 200 TCR beta chains classed them as cytomegalovirus-associated.

The sequencing sample was made of PBMCs. This sequence was found in a woman in her forties in good health and CMV-seropositive. The rearrangement links TRBV7-2 to TRBJ1-5, with 7 bases identical to TRBD1. CDR3 sequence: CASSYRGSNQPQHF. The CDR3 DNA sequence: TGTGCCAGCAGCTACAGGGGTAGCAATCAGCCCCAGCATTTT.